The subject of this entry is one T cell receptor (beta chain). These data originate in a study of T-cell memory formation after mild COVID-19. One entry per CDR3 protein, called by TCRdb with MiXCR from the 5' RACE reads. In the table there are hundreds of thousands of distinct CDR3 sequences, roughly 15% of which are singletons. What was sequenced was PBMCs or a T cell subset sorted from them (not recorded which). This sequence was found in a man aged 18 to 30 who had mild COVID-19 (a few samples of this study predate the infection). Cell type and time point are not known.

CDR3 sequence (DNA): TGTGCCAGCAGTTACTCGCAGGCCGTACAGCCCCAGCATTTT. This codes for CASSYSQAVQPQHF. J is TRBJ1-5 and V is TRBV6-2 or TRBV6-3; D unresolved. CDR1 is MNHEY and CDR2 is SVGEGT in the germline V gene. The CDR3 extends over 14 amino acids. The V end lost 0 bases, the J end lost 7 bases, and 10 bases lay between the germline ends.